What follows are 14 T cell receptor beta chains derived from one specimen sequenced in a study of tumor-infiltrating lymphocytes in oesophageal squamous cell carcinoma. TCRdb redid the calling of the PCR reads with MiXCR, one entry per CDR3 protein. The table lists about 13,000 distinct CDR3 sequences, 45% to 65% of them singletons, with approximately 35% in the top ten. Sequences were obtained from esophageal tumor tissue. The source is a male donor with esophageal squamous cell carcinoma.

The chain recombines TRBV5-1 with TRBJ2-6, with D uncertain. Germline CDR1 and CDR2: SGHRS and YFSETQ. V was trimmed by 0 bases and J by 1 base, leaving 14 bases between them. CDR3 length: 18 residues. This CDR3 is CASSLAGSGLSGANVLTF. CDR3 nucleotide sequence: TGCGCCAGCAGCTTGGCCGGGTCAGGTCTGTCTGGGGCCAACGTCCTGACTTTC. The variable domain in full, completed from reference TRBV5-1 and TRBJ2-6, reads KAGVTQTPRYLIKTRGQQVTLSCSPISGHRSVSWYQQTPGQGLQFLFEYFSETQRNKGNFPGRFSGRQFSNSRSEMNVSTLELGDSALYLCASSLAGSGLSGANVLTFGAGSRLTVL.

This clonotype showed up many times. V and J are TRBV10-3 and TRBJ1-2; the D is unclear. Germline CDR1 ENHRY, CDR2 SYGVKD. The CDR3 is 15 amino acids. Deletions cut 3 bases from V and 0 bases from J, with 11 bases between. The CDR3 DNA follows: TGTGCCATCAGTGACCAGCTCCCAGCTAACTATGGCTACACCTTC. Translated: CAISDQLPANYGYTF.

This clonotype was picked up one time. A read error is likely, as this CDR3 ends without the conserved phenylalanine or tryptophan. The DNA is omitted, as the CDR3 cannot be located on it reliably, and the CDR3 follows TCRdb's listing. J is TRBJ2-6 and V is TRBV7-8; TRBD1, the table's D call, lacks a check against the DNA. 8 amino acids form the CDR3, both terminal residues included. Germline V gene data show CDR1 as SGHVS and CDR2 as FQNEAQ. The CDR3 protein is CASSLDGQ.

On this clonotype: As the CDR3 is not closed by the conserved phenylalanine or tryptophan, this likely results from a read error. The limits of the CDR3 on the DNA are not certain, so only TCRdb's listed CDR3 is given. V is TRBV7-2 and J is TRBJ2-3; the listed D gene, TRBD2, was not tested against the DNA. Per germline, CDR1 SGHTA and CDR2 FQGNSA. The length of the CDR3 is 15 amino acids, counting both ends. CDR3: CASSPTRAYEQYFGP.

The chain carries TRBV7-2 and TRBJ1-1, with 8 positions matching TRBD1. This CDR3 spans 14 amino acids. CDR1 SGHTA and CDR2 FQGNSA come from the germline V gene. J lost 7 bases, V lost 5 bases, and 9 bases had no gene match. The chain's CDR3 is CASSQDRGVREAFF. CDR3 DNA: TGTGCCAGCAGCCAAGACAGGGGCGTTCGTGAAGCTTTCTTT.

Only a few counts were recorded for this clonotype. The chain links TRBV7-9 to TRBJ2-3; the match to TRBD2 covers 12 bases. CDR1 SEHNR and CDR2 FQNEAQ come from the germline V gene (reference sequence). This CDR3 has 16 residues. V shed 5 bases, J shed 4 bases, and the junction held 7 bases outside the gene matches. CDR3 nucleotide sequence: TGTGCCAGCAGCACTAGACTAGCGGGAGCGGCAGATACGCAGTATTTT. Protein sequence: CASSTRLAGAADTQYF.

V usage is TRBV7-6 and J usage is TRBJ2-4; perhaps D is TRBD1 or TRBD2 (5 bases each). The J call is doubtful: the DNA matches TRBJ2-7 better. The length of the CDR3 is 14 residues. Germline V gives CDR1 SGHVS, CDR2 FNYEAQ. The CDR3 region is CASSPVGTSYEQYF. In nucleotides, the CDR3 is TGTGCCAGCAGCCCGGTAGGGACCTCCTACGAGCAGTACTTC.

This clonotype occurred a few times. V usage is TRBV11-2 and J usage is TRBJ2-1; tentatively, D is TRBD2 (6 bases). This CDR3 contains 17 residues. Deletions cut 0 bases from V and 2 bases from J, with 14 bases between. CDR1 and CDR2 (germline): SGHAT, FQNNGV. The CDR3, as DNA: TGTGCCAGCAGCTTAGAGGGGGGTCTAGCGACCTACAATGAGCAGTTCTTC. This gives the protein CASSLEGGLATYNEQFF.

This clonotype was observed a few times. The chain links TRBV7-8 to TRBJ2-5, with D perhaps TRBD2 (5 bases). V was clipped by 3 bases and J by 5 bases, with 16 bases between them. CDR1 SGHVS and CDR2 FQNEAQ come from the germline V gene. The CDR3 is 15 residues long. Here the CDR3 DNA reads TGTGCCAGCAGCTTGTTTGAAGCGGTTCTCGAGACCCAGTACTTC. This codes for CASSLFEAVLETQYF. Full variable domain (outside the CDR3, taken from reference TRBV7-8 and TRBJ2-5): GAGVSQSPRYKVAKRGQDVALRCDPISGHVSLFWYQQALGQGPEFLTYFQNEAQLDKSGLPSDRFFAERPEGSVSTLKIQRTQQEDSAVYLCASSLFEAVLETQYFGPGTRLLVL.

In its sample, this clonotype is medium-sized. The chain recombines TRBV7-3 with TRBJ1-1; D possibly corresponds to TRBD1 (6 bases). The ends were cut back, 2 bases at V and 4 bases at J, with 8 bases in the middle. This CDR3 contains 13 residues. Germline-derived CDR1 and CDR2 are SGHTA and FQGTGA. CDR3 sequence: CASSLDRLTEAFF. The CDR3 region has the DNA TGTGCCAGCAGCTTAGACAGGCTCACTGAAGCTTTCTTT. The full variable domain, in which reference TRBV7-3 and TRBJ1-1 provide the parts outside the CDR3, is GAGVSQTPSNKVTEKGKYVELRCDPISGHTALYWYRQSLGQGPEFLIYFQGTGAADDSGLPNDRFFAVRPEGSVSTLKIQRTERGDSAVYLCASSLDRLTEAFFGQGTRLTVV.

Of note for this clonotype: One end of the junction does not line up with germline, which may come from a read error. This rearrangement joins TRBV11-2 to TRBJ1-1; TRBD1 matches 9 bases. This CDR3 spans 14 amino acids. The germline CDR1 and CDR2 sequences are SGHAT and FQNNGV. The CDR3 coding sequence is TGTGCCAGCAGCCCACTAACAGGGGGCACTGAACCTTTCTTT. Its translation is CASSPLTGGTEPFF.

The CDR3 region has the DNA TGTGCCAGCAGCCAGGGTCCCTTCACAGATACGCAGTATTTT. It encodes CASSQGPFTDTQYF. The rearrangement uses TRBV7-6 and TRBJ2-3; D may be TRBD1 (5 bases). The ends were cut back, 5 bases at V and 2 bases at J, with 11 bases in the middle. CDR1 and CDR2 from the germline V gene are SGHVS and FNYEAQ. The CDR3 length is 14 residues.

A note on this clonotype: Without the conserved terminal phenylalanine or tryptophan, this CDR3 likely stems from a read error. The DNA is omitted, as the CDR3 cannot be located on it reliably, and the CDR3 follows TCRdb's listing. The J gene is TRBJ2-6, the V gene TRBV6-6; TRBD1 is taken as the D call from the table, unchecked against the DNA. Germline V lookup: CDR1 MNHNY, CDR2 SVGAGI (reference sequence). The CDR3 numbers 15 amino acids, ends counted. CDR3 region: CASSQLYDSEQYFGA.

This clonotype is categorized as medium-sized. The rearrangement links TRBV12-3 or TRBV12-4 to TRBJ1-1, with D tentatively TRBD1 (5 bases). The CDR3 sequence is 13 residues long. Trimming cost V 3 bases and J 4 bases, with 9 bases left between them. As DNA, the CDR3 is TGTGCCAGCAGTTTGAGGAGGGGCACTGAAGCTTTCTTT. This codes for CASSLRRGTEAFF.